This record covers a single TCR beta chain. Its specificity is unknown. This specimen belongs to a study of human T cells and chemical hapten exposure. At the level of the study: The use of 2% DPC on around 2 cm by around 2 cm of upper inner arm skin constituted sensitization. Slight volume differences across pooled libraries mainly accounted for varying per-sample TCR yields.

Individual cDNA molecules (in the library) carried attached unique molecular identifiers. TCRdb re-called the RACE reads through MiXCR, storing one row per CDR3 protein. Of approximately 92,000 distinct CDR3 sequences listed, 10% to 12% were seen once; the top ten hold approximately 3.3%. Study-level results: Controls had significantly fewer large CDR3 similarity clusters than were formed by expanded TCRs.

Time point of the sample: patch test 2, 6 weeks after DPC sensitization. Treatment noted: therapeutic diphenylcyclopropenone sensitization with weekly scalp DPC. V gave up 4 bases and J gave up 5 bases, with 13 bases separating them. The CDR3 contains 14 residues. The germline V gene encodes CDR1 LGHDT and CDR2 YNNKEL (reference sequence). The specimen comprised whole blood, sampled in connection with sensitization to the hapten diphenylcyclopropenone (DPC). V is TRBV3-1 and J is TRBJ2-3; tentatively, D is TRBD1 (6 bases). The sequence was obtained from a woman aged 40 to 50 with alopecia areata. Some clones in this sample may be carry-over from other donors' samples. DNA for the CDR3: TGTGCCAGCAGCCTGCGGGCACAGGGAGATACGCAGTATTTT. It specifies CASSLRAQGDTQYF.